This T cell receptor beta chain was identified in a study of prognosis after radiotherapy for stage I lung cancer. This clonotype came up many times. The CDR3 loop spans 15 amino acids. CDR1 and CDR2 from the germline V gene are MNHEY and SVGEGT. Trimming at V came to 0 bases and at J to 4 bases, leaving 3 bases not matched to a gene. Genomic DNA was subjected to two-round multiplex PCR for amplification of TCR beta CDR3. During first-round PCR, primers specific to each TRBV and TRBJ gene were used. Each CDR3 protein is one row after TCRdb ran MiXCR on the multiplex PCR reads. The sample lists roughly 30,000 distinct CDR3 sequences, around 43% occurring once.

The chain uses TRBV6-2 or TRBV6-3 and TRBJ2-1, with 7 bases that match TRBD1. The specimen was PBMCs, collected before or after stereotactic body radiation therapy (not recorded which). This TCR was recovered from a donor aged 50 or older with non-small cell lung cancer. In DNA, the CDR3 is TGTGCCAGCAGTTACTCGAGGGGGCTGTACAATGAGCAGTTCTTC. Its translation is CASSYSRGLYNEQFF.